The clone carrying this TCR beta chain has at least ten counts. There were TCR beta CDR3 regions amplified from RNA transcripts. Researchers ran a first-round RT-PCR on the TCR CDR3 using the HTBI primer set. One entry per CDR3 protein results from TCRdb running MiXCR on the multiplex PCR reads. The table includes roughly 640,000 distinct CDR3 sequences, 15% to 20% detected once. These data are taken from a study of T cells in Graves' hyperthyroidism and ophthalmopathy. PBMCs stemmed from around 10 ml fresh peripheral blood. The V end was cut by 4 bases, the J end by 9 bases, with 22 bases between. Per the germline V gene, CDR1 is SGHVS and CDR2 is FNYEAQ. CDR3 length equals 16 residues.

The V and J genes are TRBV7-6 and TRBJ2-1; TRBD1 is a possible D gene (5 bases). The sample comprised blood. This clonotype originated in a woman aged 35 to 49 with Graves' ophthalmopathy. The CDR3 loop is CASSSLTRVSRAEQFF. The DNA for the CDR3 is TGTGCCAGCAGCTCGCTGACCAGGGTGTCAAGGGCTGAGCAGTTCTTC.